The text below deals with one TCR beta chain. The sample belongs to a study of identical twins. TCRdb used MiXCR to reprocess the 5' RACE reads, holding one entry per CDR3 protein. The table lists about 550,000 distinct CDR3 sequences, 20% to 25% of them singletons. The germline CDR1 and CDR2 sequences are SGHRS and YFSETQ. Between the trimmed V and J ends, which lost 0 bases and 9 bases, there was a span of 19 bases. The CDR3 has 16 residues. There were only healthy Caucasians among the donors. These data are also associated with another study on yellow fever vaccine responses in identical twins. Per that study: Twins reportedly appeared to share part of their vaccine T cell response while keeping part individual.

Sequencing input: CD4+ T cells sorted from blood. This receptor was identified in a woman under 30 in good health. This sequence joins TRBV5-1 and TRBJ2-1; the D gene is possibly TRBD2 (7 bases). The CDR3 DNA reads TGCGCCAGCAGCTTGGTTCGGGGGGCCACACCCGGTGAGCAGTTCTTC. Translated: CASSLVRGATPGEQFF.